The entry that follows covers one T cell receptor (beta chain) sequence. There are many counts of this clonotype. The specificity of this receptor is unknown. No base qualities exist here, and no much larger clone lies one base off it. This sample was taken from a study of CD8 T cells in ankylosing spondylitis listed by TCRdb under 2017. For context, the study as a whole: The study set out to find disease-linked TCR variants by profiling T cell receptor beta repertoires in ankylosing spondylitis patients and healthy donors. The full study cohort was made up of approximately 27 ankylosing spondylitis patients and approximately 100 healthy donors. Peripheral blood samples were taken, and synovial fluid was additionally collected from ankylosing spondylitis patients. General conclusions and limits of the study: In peripheral blood, the disease-linked clones were found at relatively low frequencies and had a CD8+ phenotype. Some motif variants had previously been reported in the synovial fluid and blood of reactive arthritis patients, which suggests shared mechanisms of disease initiation. Significant enrichment of the disease-linked clones was reported in matched synovial fluid samples from ankylosing spondylitis patients. Blood from ankylosing spondylitis patients appeared to be characterized by a TCR beta motif made up of 8 or 9 highly homologous amino acid variants.

The sequencing machine was an Illumina HiSeq 2500. Quantitative 5'-RACE with molecular barcodes was the method used to prepare the TCR beta libraries. In the authors' own workflow: Disease-linked TCR variants were identified with a new computational method built on a probabilistic model of VDJ rearrangement. The raw public data were reprocessed by TCRdb itself: fastp quality trimming at Q25, MiXCR clonotype calling, in-frame beta chains only. Entries are consolidated by CDR3 protein sequence, retaining the most common genes and DNA. The V and J calls come from TCRdb's annotation, not from the publication. A total of about 220,000 distinct CDR3 sequences appear in this sample, roughly a tenth of them only once. Roughly a fifth of the sample is held by the ten biggest clonotypes. The CDR3, from cysteine to phenylalanine, totals 14 residues. The only DNA kept is the CDR3, 42 bases in frame from the first base. From a lookup of the germline V gene, CDR1 and CDR2 are SGHRS and YFSETQ. The junction shows trimming of 5 bases on V and 0 bases on J, plus 6 bases between the germline ends.

The chain uses TRBV5-1 and TRBJ2-6; too little of a D gene remains to name it. This receptor was taken from a male donor with ankylosing spondylitis or in good health (not recorded which). Specimen: blood, either unsorted or a sorted T cell fraction (not recorded which). The CDR3 in this case is CASRDPSGANVLTF. The DNA sequence is as follows: TGCGCCAGCAGGGATCCCTCTGGGGCCAACGTCCTGACTTTC.